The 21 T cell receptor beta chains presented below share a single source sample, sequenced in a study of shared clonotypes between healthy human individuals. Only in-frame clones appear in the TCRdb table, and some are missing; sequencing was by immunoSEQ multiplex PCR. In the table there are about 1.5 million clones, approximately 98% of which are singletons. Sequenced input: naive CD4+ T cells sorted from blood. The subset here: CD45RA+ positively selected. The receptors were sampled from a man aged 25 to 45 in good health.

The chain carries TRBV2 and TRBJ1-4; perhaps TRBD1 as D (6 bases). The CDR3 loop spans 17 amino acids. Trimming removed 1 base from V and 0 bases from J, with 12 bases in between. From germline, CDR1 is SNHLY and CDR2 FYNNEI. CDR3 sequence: CASSEVRGRTTNEKLFF. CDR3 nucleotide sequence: TGTGCCAGCAGTGAAGTTAGGGGGAGAACAACTAATGAAAAACTGTTTTTT.

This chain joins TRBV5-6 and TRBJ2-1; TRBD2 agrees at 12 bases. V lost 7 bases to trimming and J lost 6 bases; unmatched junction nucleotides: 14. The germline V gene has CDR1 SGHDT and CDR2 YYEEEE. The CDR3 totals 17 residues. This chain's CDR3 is CASGILAGGSMGNEQFF. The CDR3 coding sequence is TGTGCCAGCGGGATCCTAGCGGGAGGGTCCATGGGCAATGAGCAGTTCTTC.

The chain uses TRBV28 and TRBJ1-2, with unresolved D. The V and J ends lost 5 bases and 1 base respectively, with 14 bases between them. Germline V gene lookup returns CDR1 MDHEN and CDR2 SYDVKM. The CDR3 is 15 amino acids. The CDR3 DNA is TGTGCCAGCAGTATAATTGGCCCACTTAACTATGGCTACACCTTC. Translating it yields CASSIIGPLNYGYTF.

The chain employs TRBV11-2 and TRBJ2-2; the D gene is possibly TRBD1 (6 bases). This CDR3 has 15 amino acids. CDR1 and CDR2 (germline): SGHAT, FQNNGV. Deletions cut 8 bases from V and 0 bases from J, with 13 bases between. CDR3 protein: CASGQTNANTGELFF. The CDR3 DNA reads TGTGCCAGCGGACAGACCAACGCGAACACCGGGGAGCTGTTTTTT. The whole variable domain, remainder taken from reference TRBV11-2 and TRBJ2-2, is EAGVAQSPRYKIIEKRQSVAFWCNPISGHATLYWYQQILGQGPKLLIQFQNNGVVDDSQLPKDRFSAERLKGVDSTLKIQPAKLEDSAVYLCASGQTNANTGELFFGEGSRLTVL.

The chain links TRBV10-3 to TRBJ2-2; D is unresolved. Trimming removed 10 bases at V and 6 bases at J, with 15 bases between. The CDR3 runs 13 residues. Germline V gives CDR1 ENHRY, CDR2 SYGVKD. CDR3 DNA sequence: TGTGCCACCTTCACGGGCGCGGCCGGGGAGCTGTTTTTT. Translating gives CATFTGAAGELFF.

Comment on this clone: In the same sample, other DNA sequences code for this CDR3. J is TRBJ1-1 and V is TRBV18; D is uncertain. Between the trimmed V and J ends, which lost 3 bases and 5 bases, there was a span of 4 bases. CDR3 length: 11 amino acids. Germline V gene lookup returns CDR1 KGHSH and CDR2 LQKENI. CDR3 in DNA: TGTGCCAGCTCACCGGTTACTGAAGCTTTCTTT. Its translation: CASSPVTEAFF.

CDR3 in amino acids: CARTGTSGYNEQFF. As DNA, the CDR3 is TGTGCCAGAACCGGGACTAGCGGCTACAATGAGCAGTTCTTC. The rearrangement joins TRBV30 to TRBJ2-1, with 11 bases aligning to TRBD2. Germline loops: CDR1 GTSNPN, CDR2 SVGIG (reference sequence). The V gene end was trimmed by 8 bases and the J gene end by 3 bases; junction bases not matched to a gene: 6. This CDR3 has 14 residues.

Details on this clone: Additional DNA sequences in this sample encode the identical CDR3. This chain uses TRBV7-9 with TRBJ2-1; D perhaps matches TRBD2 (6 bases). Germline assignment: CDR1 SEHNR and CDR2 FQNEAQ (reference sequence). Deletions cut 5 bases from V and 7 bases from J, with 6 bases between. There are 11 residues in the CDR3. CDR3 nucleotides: TGTGCCAGCAGCAGCGGGAATGAGCAGTTCTTC. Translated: CASSSGNEQFF.

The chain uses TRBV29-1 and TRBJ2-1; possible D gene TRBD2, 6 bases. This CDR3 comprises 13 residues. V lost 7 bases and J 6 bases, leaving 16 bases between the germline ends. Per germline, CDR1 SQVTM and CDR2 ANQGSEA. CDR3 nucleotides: TGCAGCGCCGCCCAGTTGGAGGGCAATGAGCAGTTCTTC. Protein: CSAAQLEGNEQFF.

This CDR3 is CASREKWTGAQPQHF. CDR3 nucleotide sequence: TGTGCCAGCAGGGAGAAATGGACAGGGGCGCAGCCCCAGCATTTT. The V call is TRBV6-5, the J call TRBJ1-5; 9 bases match TRBD1. The V gene's germline CDR1 is MNHEY and CDR2 SVGAGI. This CDR3 comprises 15 residues. V shed 6 bases and J 7 bases; nucleotides not matched to a gene: 10.

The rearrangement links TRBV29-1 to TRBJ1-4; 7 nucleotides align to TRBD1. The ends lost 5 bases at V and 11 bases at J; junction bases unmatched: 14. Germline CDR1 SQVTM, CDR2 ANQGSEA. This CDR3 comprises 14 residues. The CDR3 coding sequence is TGCAGCGTTTCAATGGCAGGGGGAATTGGGAAACTGTTTTTT. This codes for CSVSMAGGIGKLFF.

CDR3 sequence reads: CASSRALAGPVTQYF. CDR3 nucleotides: TGTGCCAGCAGCCGAGCCTTAGCAGGCCCCGTTACGCAGTATTTT. The V call is TRBV11-2, the J call TRBJ2-3; D unresolved. The CDR3 covers 15 residues. Germline CDR1 and CDR2: SGHAT and FQNNGV. Deletions cut 5 bases from V and 8 bases from J, with 20 bases between.

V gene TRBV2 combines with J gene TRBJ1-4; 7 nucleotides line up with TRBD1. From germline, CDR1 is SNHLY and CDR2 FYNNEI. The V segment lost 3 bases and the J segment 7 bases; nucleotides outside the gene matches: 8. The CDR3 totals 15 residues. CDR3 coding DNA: TGTGCCAGCAGTGAGCAGGGGGAGTTGGGTGAAAAACTGTTTTTT. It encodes CASSEQGELGEKLFF.

CDR3 loop: CASSLGLAGIGHEQFF. DNA of the CDR3: TGTGCCAGCAGTTTAGGTCTAGCGGGAATCGGTCATGAGCAGTTCTTC. V gene TRBV27 combines with J gene TRBJ2-1, with TRBD2 matching over 9 bases. V lost 2 bases to trimming and J lost 8 bases; unmatched junction nucleotides: 10. This CDR3 has 16 amino acids. CDR1 and CDR2 (germline): MNHEY, SMNVEV (reference sequence).

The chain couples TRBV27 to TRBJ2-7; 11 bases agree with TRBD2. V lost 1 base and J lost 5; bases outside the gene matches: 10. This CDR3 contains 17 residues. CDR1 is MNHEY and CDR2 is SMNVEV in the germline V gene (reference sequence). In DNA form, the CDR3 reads TGTGCCAGCAGTTTATTGCGTCTAGCGGGAGGCGGGCACGAGCAGTACTTC. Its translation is CASSLLRLAGGGHEQYF.

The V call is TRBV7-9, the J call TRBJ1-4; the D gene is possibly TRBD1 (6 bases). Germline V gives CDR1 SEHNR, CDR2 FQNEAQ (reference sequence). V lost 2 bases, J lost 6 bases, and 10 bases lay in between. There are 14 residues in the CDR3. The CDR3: CASSLQQGYEKLFF. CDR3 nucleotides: TGTGCCAGCAGCTTACAACAGGGCTATGAAAAACTGTTTTTT.

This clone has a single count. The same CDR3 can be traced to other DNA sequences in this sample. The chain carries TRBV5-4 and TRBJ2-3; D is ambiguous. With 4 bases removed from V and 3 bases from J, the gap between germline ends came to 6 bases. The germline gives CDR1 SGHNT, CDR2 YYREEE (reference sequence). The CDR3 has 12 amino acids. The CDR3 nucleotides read TGTGCCAGCAGCCTCAGAACAGATACGCAGTATTTT. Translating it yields CASSLRTDTQYF. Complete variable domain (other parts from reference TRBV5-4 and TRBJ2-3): ETGVTQSPTHLIKTRGQQVTLRCSSQSGHNTVSWYQQALGQGPQFIFQYYREEENGRGNFPPRFSGLQFPNYSSELNVNALELDDSALYLCASSLRTDTQYFGPGTRLTVL.

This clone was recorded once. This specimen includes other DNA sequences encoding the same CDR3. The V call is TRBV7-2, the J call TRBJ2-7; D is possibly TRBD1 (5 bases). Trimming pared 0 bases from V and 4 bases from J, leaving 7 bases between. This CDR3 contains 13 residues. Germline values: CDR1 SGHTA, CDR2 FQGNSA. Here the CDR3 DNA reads TGTGCCAGCAGCTTAGCAGGGGTGTACGAGCAGTACTTC. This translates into CASSLAGVYEQYF. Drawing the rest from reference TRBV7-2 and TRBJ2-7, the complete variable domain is GAGVSQSPSNKVTEKGKDVELRCDPISGHTALYWYRQSLGQGLEFLIYFQGNSAPDKSGLPSDRFSAERTGGSVSTLTIQRTQQEDSAVYLCASSLAGVYEQYFGPGTRLTVT.

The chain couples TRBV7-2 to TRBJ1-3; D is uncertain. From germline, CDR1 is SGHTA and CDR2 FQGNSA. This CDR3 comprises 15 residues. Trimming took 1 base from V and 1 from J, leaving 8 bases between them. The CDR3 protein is CASSLVSSSGNTIYF. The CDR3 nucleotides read TGTGCCAGCAGCTTAGTATCATCGTCTGGAAACACCATATATTTT.

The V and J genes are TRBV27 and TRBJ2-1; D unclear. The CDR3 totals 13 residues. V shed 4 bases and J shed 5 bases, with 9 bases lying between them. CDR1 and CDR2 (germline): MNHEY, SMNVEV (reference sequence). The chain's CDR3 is CASSSTVNNEQFF. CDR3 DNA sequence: TGTGCCAGCAGTTCGACTGTTAACAATGAGCAGTTCTTC.

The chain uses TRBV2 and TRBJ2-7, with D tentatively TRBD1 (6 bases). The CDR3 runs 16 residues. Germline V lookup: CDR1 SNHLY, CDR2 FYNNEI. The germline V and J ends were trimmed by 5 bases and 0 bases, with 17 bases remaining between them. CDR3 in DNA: TGTGCCAGCAGTAAAGGAGTCAGGACAGACTCCTACGAGCAGTACTTC. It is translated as CASSKGVRTDSYEQYF.